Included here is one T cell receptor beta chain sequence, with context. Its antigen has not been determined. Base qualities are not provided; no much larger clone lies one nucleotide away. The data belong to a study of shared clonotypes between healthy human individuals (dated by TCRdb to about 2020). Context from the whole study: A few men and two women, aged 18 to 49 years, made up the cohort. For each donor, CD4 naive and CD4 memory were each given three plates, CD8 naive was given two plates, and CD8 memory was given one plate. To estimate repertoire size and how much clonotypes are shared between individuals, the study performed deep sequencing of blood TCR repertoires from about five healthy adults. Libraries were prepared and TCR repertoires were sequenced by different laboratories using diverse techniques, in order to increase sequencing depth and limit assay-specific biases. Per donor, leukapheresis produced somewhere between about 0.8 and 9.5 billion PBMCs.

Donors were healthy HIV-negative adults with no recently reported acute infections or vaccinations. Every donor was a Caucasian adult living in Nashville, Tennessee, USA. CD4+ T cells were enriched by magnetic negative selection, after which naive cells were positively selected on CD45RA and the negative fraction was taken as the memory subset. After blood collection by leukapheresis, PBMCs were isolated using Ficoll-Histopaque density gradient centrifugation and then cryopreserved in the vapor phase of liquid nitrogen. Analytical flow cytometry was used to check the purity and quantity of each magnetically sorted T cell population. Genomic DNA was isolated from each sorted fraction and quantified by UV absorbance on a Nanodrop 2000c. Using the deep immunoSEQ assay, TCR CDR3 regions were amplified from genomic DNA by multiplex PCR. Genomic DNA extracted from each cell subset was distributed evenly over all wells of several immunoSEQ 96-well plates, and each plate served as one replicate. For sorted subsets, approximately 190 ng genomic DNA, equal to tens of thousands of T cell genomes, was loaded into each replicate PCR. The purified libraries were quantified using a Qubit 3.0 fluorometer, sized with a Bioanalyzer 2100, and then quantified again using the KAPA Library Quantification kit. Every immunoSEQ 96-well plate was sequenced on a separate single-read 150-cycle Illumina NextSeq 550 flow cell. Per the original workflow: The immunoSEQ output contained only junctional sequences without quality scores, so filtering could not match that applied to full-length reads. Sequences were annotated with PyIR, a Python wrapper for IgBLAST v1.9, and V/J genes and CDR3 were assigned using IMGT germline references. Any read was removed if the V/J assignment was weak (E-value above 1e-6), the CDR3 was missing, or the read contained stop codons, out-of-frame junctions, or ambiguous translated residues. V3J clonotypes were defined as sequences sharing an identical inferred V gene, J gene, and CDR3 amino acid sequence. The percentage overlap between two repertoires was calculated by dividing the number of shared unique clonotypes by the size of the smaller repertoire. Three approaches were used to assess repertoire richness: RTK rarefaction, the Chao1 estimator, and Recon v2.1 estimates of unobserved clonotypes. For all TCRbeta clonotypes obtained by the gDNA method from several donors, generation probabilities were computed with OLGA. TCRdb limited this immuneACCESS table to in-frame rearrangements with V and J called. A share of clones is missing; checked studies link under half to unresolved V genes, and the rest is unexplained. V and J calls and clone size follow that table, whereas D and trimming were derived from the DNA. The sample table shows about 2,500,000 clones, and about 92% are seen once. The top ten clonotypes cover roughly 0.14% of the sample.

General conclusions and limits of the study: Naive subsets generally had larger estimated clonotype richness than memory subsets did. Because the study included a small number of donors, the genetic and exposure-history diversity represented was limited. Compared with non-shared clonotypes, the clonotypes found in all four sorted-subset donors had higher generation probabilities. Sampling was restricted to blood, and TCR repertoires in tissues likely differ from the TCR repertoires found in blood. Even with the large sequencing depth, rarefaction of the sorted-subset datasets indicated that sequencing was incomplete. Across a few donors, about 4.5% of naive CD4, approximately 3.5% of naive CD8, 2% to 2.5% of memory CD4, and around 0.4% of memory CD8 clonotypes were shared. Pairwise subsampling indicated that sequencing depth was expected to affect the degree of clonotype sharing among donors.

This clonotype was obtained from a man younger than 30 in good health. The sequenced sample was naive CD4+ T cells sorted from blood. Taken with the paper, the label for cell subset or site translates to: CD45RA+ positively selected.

The DNA reads as follows: TGTGCCATCAATACAGGGGGCGCAGGGACCGGGGAGCTGTTTTTT. It specifies CAINTGGAGTGELFF. The chain uses TRBV10-3 and TRBJ2-2; 9 nucleotides in the junction match TRBD1. The CDR3 runs 15 residues from the cysteine to the phenylalanine. The sequence is cut down to CDR3 DNA, 45 bases in frame from base 1. The germline V gene specifies ENHRY as CDR1 and SYGVKD as CDR2. V loses 7 bases at its end and J loses 5 bases; junction bases beyond the gene matches: 8.